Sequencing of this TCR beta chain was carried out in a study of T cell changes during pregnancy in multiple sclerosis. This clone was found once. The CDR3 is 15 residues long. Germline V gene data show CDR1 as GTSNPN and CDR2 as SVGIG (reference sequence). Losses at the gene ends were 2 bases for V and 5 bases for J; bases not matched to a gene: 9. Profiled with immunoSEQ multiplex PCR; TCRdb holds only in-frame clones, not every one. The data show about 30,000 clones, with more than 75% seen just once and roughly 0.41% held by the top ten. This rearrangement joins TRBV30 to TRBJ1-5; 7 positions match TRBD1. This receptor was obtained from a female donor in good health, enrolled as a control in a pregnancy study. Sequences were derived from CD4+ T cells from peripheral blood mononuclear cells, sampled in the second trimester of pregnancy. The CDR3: CAWSSKTGFYQPQHF. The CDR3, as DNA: TGTGCCTGGAGTAGTAAGACAGGGTTTTATCAGCCCCAGCATTTT.